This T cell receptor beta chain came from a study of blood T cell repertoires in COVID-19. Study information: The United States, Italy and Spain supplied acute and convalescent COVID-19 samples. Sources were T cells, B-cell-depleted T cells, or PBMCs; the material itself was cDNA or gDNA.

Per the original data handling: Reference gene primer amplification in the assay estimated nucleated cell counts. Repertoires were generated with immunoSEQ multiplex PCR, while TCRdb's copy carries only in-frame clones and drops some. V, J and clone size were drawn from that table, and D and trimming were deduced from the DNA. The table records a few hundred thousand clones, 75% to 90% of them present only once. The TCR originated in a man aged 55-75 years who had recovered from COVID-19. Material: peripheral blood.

CDR3 sequence: CASSAHTQYGYTF. The CDR3 nucleotides are TGTGCCAGCAGCGCTCACACGCAATATGGCTACACCTTC. The V gene is TRBV9, the J gene TRBJ1-2, with D unclear. The CDR3 length is 13 residues. Germline-derived CDR1 and CDR2 are SGDLS and YYNGEE. V lost 3 bases to trimming and J lost 5 bases, with 11 bases between them.